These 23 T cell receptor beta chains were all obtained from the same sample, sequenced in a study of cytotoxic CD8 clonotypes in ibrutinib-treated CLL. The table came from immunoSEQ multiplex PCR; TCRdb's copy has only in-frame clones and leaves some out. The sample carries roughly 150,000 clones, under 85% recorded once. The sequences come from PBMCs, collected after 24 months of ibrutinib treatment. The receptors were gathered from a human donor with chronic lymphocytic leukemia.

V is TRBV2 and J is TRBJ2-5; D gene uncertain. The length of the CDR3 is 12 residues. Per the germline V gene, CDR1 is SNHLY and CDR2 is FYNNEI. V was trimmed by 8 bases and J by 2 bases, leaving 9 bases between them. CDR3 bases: TGTGCCAGCGCTCAACAACAAGAGACCCAGTACTTC. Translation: CASAQQQETQYF.

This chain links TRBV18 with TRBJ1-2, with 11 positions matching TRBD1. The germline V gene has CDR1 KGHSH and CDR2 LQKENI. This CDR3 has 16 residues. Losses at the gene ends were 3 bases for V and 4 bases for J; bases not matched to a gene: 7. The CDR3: CASSPDGQGAGYGYTF. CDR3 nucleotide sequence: TGTGCCAGCTCACCTGACGGACAGGGGGCCGGCTATGGCTACACCTTC.

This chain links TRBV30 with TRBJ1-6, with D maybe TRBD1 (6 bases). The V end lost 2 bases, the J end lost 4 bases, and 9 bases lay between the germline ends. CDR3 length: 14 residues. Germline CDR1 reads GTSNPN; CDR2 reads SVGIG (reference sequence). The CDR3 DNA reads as TGTGCCTGGAGTCGGCAGGGGTATAATTCACCCCTCCACTTT. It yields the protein CAWSRQGYNSPLHF. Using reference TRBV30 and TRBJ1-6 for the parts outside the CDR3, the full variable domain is SQTIHQWPATLVQPVGSPLSLECTVEGTSNPNLYWYRQAAGRGLQLLFYSVGIGQISSEVPQNLSASRPQDRQFILSSKKLLLSDSGFYLCAWSRQGYNSPLHFGNGTRLTVT.

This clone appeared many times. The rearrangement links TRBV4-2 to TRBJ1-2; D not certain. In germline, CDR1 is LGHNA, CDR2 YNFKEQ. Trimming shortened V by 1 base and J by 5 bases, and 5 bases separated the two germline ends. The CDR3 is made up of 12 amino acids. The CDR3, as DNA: TGTGCCAGCAGCCAAGCTCCATATGGCTACACCTTC. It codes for CASSQAPYGYTF.

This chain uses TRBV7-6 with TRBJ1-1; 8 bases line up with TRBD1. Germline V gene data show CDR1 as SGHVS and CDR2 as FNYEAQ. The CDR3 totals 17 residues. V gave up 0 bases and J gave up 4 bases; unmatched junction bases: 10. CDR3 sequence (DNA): TGTGCCAGCAGCTTAGCCCCATCAGGGGGCGGACCCACTGAAGCTTTCTTT. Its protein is CASSLAPSGGGPTEAFF.

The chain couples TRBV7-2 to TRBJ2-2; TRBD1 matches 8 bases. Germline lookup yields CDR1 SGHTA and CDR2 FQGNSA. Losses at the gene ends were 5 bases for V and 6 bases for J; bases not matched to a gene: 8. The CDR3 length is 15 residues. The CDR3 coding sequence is TGTGCCAGCAGCACCCGGACAGGGTCGGCCGGGGAGCTGTTTTTT. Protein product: CASSTRTGSAGELFF.

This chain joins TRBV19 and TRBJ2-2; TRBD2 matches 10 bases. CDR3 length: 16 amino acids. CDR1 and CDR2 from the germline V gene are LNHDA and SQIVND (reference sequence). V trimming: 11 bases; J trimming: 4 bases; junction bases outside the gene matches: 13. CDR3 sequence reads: CACERSGRLITGELFF. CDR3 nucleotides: TGTGCCTGTGAACGTAGCGGGAGGCTCATCACCGGGGAGCTGTTTTTT.

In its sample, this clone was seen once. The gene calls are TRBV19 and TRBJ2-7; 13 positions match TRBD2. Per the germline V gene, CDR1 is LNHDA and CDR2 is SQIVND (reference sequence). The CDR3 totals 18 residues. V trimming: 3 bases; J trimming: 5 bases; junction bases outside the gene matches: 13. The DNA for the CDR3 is TGTGCCAGTAGTATTCGGACTAGCGGGAGTCCCCCCCTCCACGAGCAGTACTTC. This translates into CASSIRTSGSPPLHEQYF.

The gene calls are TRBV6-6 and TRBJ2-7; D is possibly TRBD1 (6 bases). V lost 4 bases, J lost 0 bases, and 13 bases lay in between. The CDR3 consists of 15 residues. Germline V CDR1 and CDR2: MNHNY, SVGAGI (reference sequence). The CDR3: CASSSGTLFSYEQYF. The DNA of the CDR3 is TGTGCCAGCAGTTCCGGGACACTCTTCTCCTACGAGCAGTACTTC.

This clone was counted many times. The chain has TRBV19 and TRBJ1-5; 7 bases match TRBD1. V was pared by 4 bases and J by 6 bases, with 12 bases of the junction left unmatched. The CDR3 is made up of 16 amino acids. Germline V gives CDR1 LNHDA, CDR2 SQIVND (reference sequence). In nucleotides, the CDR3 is TGTGCCAGTAGTACTTTGACAGGGTTCGGAATTCAGCCCCAGCATTTT. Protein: CASSTLTGFGIQPQHF.

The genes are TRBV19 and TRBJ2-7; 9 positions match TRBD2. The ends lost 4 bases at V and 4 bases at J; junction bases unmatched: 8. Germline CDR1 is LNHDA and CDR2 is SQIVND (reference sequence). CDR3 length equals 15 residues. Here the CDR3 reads CASSRSLAGTYEQYF. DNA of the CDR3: TGTGCCAGTAGTAGGTCGCTAGCGGGGACGTACGAGCAGTACTTC.

In DNA, the CDR3 is TGTGCCAGCAGCTTAGCTGCCAGGGAGGATGAAAAACTGTTTTTT. It translates to CASSLAAREDEKLFF. The J gene is TRBJ1-4, the V gene TRBV7-8; D possibly corresponds to TRBD1 (5 bases). This CDR3 is 15 amino acids long. V lost 0 bases, J lost 6 bases, and 11 bases lay in between. Germline values: CDR1 SGHVS, CDR2 FQNEAQ.

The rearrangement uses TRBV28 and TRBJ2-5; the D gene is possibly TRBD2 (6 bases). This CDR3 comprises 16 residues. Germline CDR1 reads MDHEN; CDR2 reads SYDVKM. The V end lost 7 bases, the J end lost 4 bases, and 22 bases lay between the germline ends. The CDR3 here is CASIPGLIVGAETQYF. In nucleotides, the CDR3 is TGTGCCAGCATCCCGGGACTCATAGTGGGCGCAGAGACCCAGTACTTC.

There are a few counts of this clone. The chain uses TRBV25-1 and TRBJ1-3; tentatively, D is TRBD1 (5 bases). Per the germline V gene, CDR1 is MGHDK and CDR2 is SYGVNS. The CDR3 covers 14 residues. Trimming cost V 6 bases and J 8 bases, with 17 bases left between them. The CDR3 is CASSDPGRVDTIYF. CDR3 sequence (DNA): TGTGCCAGCAGCGACCCAGGGAGGGTGGACACCATATATTTT.

In DNA, the CDR3 is TGCGCCAGCAGCCACGGGACAGGGGAAGGTGAAAAACTGTTTTTT. It encodes CASSHGTGEGEKLFF. This chain uses TRBV4-3 with TRBJ1-4; 10 nucleotides match TRBD1. The germline V gene has CDR1 LGHNA and CDR2 YSLEER. This CDR3 is built from 15 residues. The ends lost 3 bases at V and 7 bases at J; junction bases unmatched: 5.

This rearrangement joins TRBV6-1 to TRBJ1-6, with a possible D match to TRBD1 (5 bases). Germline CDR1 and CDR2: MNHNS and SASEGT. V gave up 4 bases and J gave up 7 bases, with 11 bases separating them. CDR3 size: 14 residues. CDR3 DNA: TGTGCCAGCAGTGCTTGGACACCGAATTCACCCCTCCACTTT. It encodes CASSAWTPNSPLHF.

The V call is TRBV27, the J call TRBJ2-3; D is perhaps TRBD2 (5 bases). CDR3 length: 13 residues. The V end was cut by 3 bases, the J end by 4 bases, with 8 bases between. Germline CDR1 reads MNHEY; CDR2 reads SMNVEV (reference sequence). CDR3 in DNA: TGTGCCAGCAGTTTGAGGGAGTCAGATACGCAGTATTTT. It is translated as CASSLRESDTQYF.

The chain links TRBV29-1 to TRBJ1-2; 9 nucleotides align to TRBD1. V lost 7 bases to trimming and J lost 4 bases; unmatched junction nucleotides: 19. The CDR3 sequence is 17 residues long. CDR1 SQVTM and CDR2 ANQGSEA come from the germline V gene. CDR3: CSAQGDSQGAKVYGYTF. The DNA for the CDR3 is TGCAGCGCTCAAGGGGATTCACAGGGGGCAAAGGTCTATGGCTACACCTTC.

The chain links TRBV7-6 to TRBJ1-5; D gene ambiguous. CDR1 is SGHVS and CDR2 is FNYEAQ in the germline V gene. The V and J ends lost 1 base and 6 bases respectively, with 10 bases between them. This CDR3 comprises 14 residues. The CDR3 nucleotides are TGTGCCAGCAGCTTAGAGGTCCGGGGTCAGCCCCAGCATTTT. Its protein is CASSLEVRGQPQHF.

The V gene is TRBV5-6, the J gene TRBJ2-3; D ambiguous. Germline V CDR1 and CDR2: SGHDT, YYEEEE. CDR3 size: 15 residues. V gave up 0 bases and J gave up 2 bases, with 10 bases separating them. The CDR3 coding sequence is TGTGCCAGCAGCTTGGTGGATGAGGACACAGATACGCAGTATTTT. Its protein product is CASSLVDEDTDTQYF.

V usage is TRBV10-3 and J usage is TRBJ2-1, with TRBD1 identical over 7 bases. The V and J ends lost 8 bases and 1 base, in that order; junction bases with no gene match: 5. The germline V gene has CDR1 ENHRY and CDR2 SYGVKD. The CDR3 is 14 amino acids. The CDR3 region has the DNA TGTGCCATCGCGCAGGGGGTTTCCTACAATGAGCAGTTCTTC. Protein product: CAIAQGVSYNEQFF.

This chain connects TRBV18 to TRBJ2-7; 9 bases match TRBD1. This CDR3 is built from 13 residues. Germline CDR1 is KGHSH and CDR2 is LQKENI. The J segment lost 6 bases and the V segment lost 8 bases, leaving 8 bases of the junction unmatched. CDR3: CASTRDRDFEQYF. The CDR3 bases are TGTGCCAGCACCCGGGACAGGGATTTCGAGCAGTACTTC.

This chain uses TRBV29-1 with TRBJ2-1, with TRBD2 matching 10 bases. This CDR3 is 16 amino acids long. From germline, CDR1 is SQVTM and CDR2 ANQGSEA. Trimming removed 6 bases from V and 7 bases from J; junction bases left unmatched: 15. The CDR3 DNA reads TGCAGCGTGGGTCCCATTACTAGCGGGGTTTCGAATGAGCAGTTCTTC. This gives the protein CSVGPITSGVSNEQFF.